These T cell receptor beta chains were read from a single sample in a study of T-cell reconstitution after alpha-beta-depleted transplantation in children. One entry per CDR3 protein results from TCRdb running MiXCR on the PCR reads. The profile shows hundreds of thousands of distinct CDR3 sequences, 30% to 35% of them singletons. Sequencing was performed on PBMCs from the stem cell graft donor, taken from the stem cell graft. These receptor sequences come from a human donor who donated a stem cell graft to a child with aplastic anemia. CDR3s include the opening cysteine and the closing phenylalanine or tryptophan. The D gene is left open where the match is weak. The size field is filled for only some rows; it gives once, few, many or a size class.

clone_size: NA
v_call: TRBV7-9
j_call: TRBJ1-4
d_call: NA
cdr3_aa: CASSLVRATNEKLFF
cdr3_nt: TGTGCCAGCAGCTTAGTTCGCGCAACTAATGAAAAACTGTTTTTT

clone_size: NA
v_call: TRBV18
j_call: TRBJ1-1
d_call: NA
cdr3_aa: CASSPSSQGRGTEAFF
cdr3_nt: TGTGCCAGCTCCCCGTCCAGTCAGGGGCGGGGCACTGAAGCTTTCTTT

clone_size: few
v_call: TRBV10-1
j_call: TRBJ2-1
d_call: TRBD2
cdr3_aa: CASSAWVGRALNEQFF
cdr3_nt: TGCGCCAGCAGCGCCTGGGTCGGGAGGGCCCTCAATGAGCAGTTCTTC

clone_size: NA
v_call: TRBV5-6
j_call: TRBJ1-3
d_call: NA
cdr3_aa: CASSVARGPHGNTIYF
cdr3_nt: TGTGCCAGCAGCGTCGCCCGGGGTCCGCACGGAAACACCATATATTTT

clone_size: NA
v_call: TRBV12-3/TRBV12-4
j_call: TRBJ2-7
d_call: NA
cdr3_aa: CASSLVVLYEQYF
cdr3_nt: TGTGCCAGCAGTTTAGTAGTCCTCTACGAGCAGTACTTC

clone_size: few
v_call: TRBV18
j_call: TRBJ2-1
d_call: TRBD2
cdr3_aa: CASSLGGPAEQFF
cdr3_nt: TGTGCCAGCTCTCTGGGAGGGCCGGCTGAGCAGTTCTTC

clone_size: NA
v_call: TRBV5-1
j_call: TRBJ2-1
d_call: NA
cdr3_aa: CASSLVSGHNEQFF
cdr3_nt: TGCGCCAGCAGCTTGGTGTCAGGGCACAATGAGCAGTTCTTC

clone_size: few
v_call: TRBV12-3/TRBV12-4
j_call: TRBJ1-4
d_call: NA
cdr3_aa: CASSLAPRVRTNEKLFF
cdr3_nt: TGTGCCAGCAGTTTAGCCCCCAGGGTTCGCACTAATGAAAAACTGTTTTTT

clone_size: few
v_call: TRBV20-1
j_call: TRBJ1-5
d_call: NA
cdr3_aa: CSARDGNDQPQHF
cdr3_nt: TGCAGTGCTAGAGACGGGAACGATCAGCCCCAGCATTTT

clone_size: many
v_call: TRBV4-2
j_call: TRBJ2-6
d_call: NA
cdr3_aa: CASSQDSSGANVLTF
cdr3_nt: TGTGCCAGCAGCCAAGACAGCTCTGGGGCCAACGTCCTGACTTTC

clone_size: NA
v_call: TRBV12-3/TRBV12-4
j_call: TRBJ2-1
d_call: NA
cdr3_aa: CASSFQMYNEQFF
cdr3_nt: TGTGCCAGCAGTTTCCAGATGTACAATGAGCAGTTCTTC

clone_size: NA
v_call: TRBV7-6
j_call: TRBJ2-1
d_call: TRBD2
cdr3_aa: CASSLERLAGDNEQFF
cdr3_nt: TGTGCCAGCAGCTTAGAGAGGCTAGCGGGAGACAATGAGCAGTTCTTC

clone_size: few
v_call: TRBV12-3/TRBV12-4
j_call: TRBJ1-1
d_call: NA
cdr3_aa: CASSFSSRANTEAFF
cdr3_nt: TGTGCCAGCAGTTTTTCCAGTCGGGCGAACACTGAAGCTTTCTTT

clone_size: NA
v_call: TRBV4-3
j_call: TRBJ2-5
d_call: TRBD1
cdr3_aa: CASSRDGTGRETQYF
cdr3_nt: TGCGCCAGCAGCCGGGATGGGACAGGTCGAGAGACCCAGTACTTC

clone_size: medium-sized
v_call: TRBV20-1
j_call: TRBJ1-4
d_call: TRBD1
cdr3_aa: CSARDRGFSNEKLFF
cdr3_nt: TGCAGTGCTAGAGACAGGGGGTTCTCTAATGAAAAACTGTTTTTT

clone_size: NA
v_call: TRBV12-5
j_call: TRBJ2-5
d_call: NA
cdr3_aa: CASGLVSRETQYF
cdr3_nt: TGTGCTAGTGGTTTGGTCTCAAGGGAGACCCAGTACTTC

clone_size: NA
v_call: TRBV7-8
j_call: TRBJ2-5
d_call: NA
cdr3_aa: CASSLGASDMKTQYF
cdr3_nt: TGTGCCAGCAGCTTAGGGGCTAGCGATATGAAGACCCAGTACTTC

clone_size: NA
v_call: TRBV12-3/TRBV12-4
j_call: TRBJ2-7
d_call: NA
cdr3_aa: CASSLGTGTLLSYEQYF
cdr3_nt: TGTGCCAGCAGTTTGGGGACCGGGACCCTCTTATCCTACGAGCAGTACTTC

clone_size: NA
v_call: TRBV7-2
j_call: TRBJ2-5
d_call: NA
cdr3_aa: CASSPSGTEQETQYF
cdr3_nt: TGTGCCAGCAGCCCTAGTGGGACGGAGCAAGAGACCCAGTACTTC

clone_size: few
v_call: TRBV27
j_call: TRBJ1-5
d_call: TRBD1
cdr3_aa: CASSLWAAGGPQHF
cdr3_nt: TGTGCCAGCAGTTTATGGGCGGCAGGGGGACCCCAGCATTTT

clone_size: few
v_call: TRBV24-1
j_call: TRBJ2-7
d_call: NA
cdr3_aa: CATSDPKTSVYEQYF
cdr3_nt: TGTGCCACCAGTGACCCTAAGACATCCGTCTACGAGCAGTACTTC

clone_size: NA
v_call: TRBV11-2
j_call: TRBJ2-5
d_call: NA
cdr3_aa: CASSLEWAETQYF
cdr3_nt: TGTGCCAGCAGCTTAGAATGGGCAGAGACCCAGTACTTC

clone_size: NA
v_call: TRBV28
j_call: TRBJ1-1
d_call: NA
cdr3_aa: CASSLSPGKLGRNTEAFF
cdr3_nt: TGTGCCAGCAGTTTATCTCCAGGCAAACTCGGGAGGAACACTGAAGCTTTCTTT

clone_size: few
v_call: TRBV6-1
j_call: TRBJ2-1
d_call: NA
cdr3_aa: CASSWINLGMTSYNEQFF
cdr3_nt: TGTGCCAGCAGCTGGATTAACCTAGGGATGACCTCCTACAATGAGCAGTTCTTC

clone_size: NA
v_call: TRBV4-2
j_call: TRBJ1-1
d_call: NA
cdr3_aa: CASSPSGPLEGGTEAFF
cdr3_nt: TGTGCCAGCAGCCCAAGCGGACCTCTTGAAGGGGGCACTGAAGCTTTCTTT